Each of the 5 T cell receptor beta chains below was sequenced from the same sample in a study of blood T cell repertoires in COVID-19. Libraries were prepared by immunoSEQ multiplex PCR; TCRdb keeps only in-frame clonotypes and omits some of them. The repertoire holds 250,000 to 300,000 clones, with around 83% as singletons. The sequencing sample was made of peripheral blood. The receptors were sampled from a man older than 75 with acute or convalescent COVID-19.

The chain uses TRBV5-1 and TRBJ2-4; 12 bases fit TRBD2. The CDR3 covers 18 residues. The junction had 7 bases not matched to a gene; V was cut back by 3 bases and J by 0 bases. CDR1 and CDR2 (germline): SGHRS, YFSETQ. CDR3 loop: CASSSPSGRATAKNIQYF. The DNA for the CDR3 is TGCGCCAGCAGCTCACCTAGCGGGAGGGCGACAGCCAAAAACATTCAGTACTTC. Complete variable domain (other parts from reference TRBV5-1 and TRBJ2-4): KAGVTQTPRYLIKTRGQQVTLSCSPISGHRSVSWYQQTPGQGLQFLFEYFSETQRNKGNFPGRFSGRQFSNSRSEMNVSTLELGDSALYLCASSSPSGRATAKNIQYFGAGTRLSVL.

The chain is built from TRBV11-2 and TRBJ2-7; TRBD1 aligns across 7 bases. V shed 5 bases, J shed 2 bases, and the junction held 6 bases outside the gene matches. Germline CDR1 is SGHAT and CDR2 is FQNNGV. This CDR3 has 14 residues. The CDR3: CASSPSTGAYEQYF. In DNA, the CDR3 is TGTGCCAGCAGCCCAAGCACAGGGGCCTACGAGCAGTACTTC.

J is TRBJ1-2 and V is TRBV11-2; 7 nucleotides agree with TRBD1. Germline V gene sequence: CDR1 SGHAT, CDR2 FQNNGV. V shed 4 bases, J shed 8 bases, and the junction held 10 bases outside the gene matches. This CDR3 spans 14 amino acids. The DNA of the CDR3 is TGTGCCAGCAGCTACACCGACAGGGTTGGAGGCTACACCTTC. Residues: CASSYTDRVGGYTF.

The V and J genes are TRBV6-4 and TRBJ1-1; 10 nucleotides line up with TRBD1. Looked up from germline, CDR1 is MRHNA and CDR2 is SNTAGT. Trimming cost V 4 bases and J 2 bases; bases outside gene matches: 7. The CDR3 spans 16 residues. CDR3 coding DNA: TGTGCCAGCAGTGGATGGACAGGGGGAACCAACACTGAAGCTTTCTTT. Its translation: CASSGWTGGTNTEAFF.

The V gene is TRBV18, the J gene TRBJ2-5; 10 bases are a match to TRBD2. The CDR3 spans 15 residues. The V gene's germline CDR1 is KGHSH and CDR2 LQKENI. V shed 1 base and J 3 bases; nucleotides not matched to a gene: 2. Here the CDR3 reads CASSPRTSGEETQYF. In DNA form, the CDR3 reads TGTGCCAGCTCACCACGCACTAGCGGGGAAGAGACCCAGTACTTC.